These 13 T cell receptor beta chains share one sample of origin, sequenced in a study of OX40 agonist ivuxolimab in advanced cancers. The assay was immunoSEQ multiplex PCR, and TCRdb's table has in-frame clones only and misses some. The sample includes approximately 97,000 clones, roughly 90% seen only once; the top ten take less than 6.5%. The sequencing here drew on CD4+ or CD8+ T cells sorted from blood, taken in a trial of the OX40 agonist ivuxolimab. The receptors were sampled from an adult with an advanced solid tumor such as melanoma, head and neck, liver or kidney cancer.

The chain has TRBV19 and TRBJ1-5; D is undetermined. Germline CDR1 and CDR2: LNHDA and SQIVND (reference sequence). V lost 7 bases and J 6 bases, leaving 13 bases between the germline ends. The CDR3 loop spans 13 amino acids. The CDR3 DNA is TGTGCCAGTAAAGAGGGATGGGGTCAGCCCCAGCATTTT. It specifies CASKEGWGQPQHF.

The genes are TRBV18 and TRBJ2-6; 10 bases are shared with TRBD2. The CDR3 covers 18 residues. After removal of 2 bases from V and 2 bases from J, the junction contained 6 bases not matched to a gene. Germline V gene lookup returns CDR1 KGHSH and CDR2 LQKENI. CDR3 sequence (DNA): TGTGCCAGCTCACCAGTAGAAGCGGGAGGGACTGGGGCCAACGTCCTGACTTTC. Translated: CASSPVEAGGTGANVLTF.

This clone appeared once. Here the CDR3 reads CATIGYGAKNIQYF. CDR3 DNA: TGTGCCACTATTGGGTATGGAGCCAAAAACATTCAGTACTTC. The rearrangement uses TRBV19 and TRBJ2-4; unclear D gene. Trimming left V 10 bases short and J 0 bases short, with 13 bases between. The germline CDR1 and CDR2 sequences are LNHDA and SQIVND (reference sequence). The CDR3 consists of 14 residues.

This chain links TRBV9 with TRBJ1-1; maybe TRBD1 (6 bases). CDR1 is SGDLS and CDR2 is YYNGEE in the germline V gene. V lost 0 bases and J lost 1, with 10 bases in between. CDR3 length: 15 amino acids. The CDR3 sequence: CASSVVGGQNTEAFF. The CDR3 region has the DNA TGTGCCAGCAGCGTAGTCGGGGGGCAGAACACTGAAGCTTTCTTT.

The CDR3 protein is CASSYRRTQETQYF. The CDR3 nucleotides are TGTGCCAGCAGTTACCGACGGACCCAAGAGACCCAGTACTTC. V and J are TRBV27 and TRBJ2-5, with D unclear. CDR1 and CDR2 (germline): MNHEY, SMNVEV (reference sequence). CDR3 length: 14 residues. Trimming took off 4 bases at V and 1 base at J, with 10 bases between the two ends.

A few counts support this clone. The genes are TRBV27 and TRBJ1-2; the D gene is possibly TRBD1 (5 bases). Germline assignment: CDR1 MNHEY and CDR2 SMNVEV (reference sequence). This CDR3 region has 16 residues. V lost 5 bases, J lost 2 bases, and 18 bases lay in between. CDR3 sequence: CASSPRAGRLNYGYTF. The CDR3 nucleotides are TGTGCCAGCAGTCCCCGGGCGGGGCGATTGAACTATGGCTACACCTTC.

Judged by abundance, this clone is medium-sized. The rearrangement uses TRBV2 and TRBJ1-1, with 9 bases lining up with TRBD1. The CDR3 length is 12 residues. With 9 bases clipped from V and 4 bases from J, the junction kept 3 bases outside the gene matches. Germline lookup yields CDR1 SNHLY and CDR2 FYNNEI. CDR3 sequence: CASGTGTTEAFF. The CDR3, as DNA: TGTGCCAGTGGGACAGGGACCACTGAAGCTTTCTTT.

This rearrangement joins TRBV18 to TRBJ1-6; D uncertain. The V end was cut by 4 bases, the J end by 7 bases, with 8 bases between. The CDR3 has 13 residues. Germline CDR1 KGHSH, CDR2 LQKENI. CDR3 sequence (DNA): TGTGCCAGCTCACAGGGAGGGAATTCACCCCTCCACTTT. Its translation: CASSQGGNSPLHF. The whole variable domain, remainder taken from reference TRBV18 and TRBJ1-6, is NAGVMQNPRHLVRRRGQEARLRCSPMKGHSHVYWYRQLPEEGLKFMVYLQKENIIDESGMPKERFSAEFPKEGPSILRIQQVVRGDSAAYFCASSQGGNSPLHFGNGTRLTVT.

V gene TRBV6-4 combines with J gene TRBJ2-1; the D gene is possibly TRBD2 (6 bases). Trimming left V 9 bases short and J 0 bases short, with 15 bases between. This CDR3 has 15 residues. Looked up from germline, CDR1 is MRHNA and CDR2 is SNTAGT. The CDR3 coding sequence is TGTGCCAGTCGTCGGGACTCCAGCTCCTACAATGAGCAGTTCTTC. Residues: CASRRDSSSYNEQFF.

J is TRBJ1-2 and V is TRBV9; the D is unclear. The ends were cut back, 0 bases at V and 4 bases at J, with 10 bases in the middle. Germline-derived CDR1 and CDR2 are SGDLS and YYNGEE. This CDR3 spans 14 amino acids. The CDR3 here is CASSVEGSLYGYTF. DNA of the CDR3: TGTGCCAGCAGCGTAGAAGGCTCACTCTATGGCTACACCTTC.

The V call is TRBV2, the J call TRBJ2-2; 10 nucleotides align to TRBD2. The CDR3 is 14 amino acids. Germline CDR1 reads SNHLY; CDR2 reads FYNNEI. After removal of 6 bases from V and 5 bases from J, the junction contained 3 bases not matched to a gene. DNA for the CDR3: TGTGCCAGCAGGGGACTAGCGAGGACCGGGGAGCTGTTTTTT. Translating it yields CASRGLARTGELFF.

This chain links TRBV21-1 with TRBJ2-1. TRBV21-1 is flagged as a pseudogene. The CDR3 is made up of 14 amino acids. CDR3 loop: CASSKVPCYNEQFF. DNA for the CDR3: TGTGCCAGCAGCAAAGTGCCTTGCTACAATGAGCAGTTCTTC.

This clone was counted ten times or more. The chain couples TRBV4-2 to TRBJ2-3, with TRBD2 matching over 15 bases. The germline CDR1 and CDR2 sequences are LGHNA and YNFKEQ. The V and J ends lost 1 base and 4 bases, in that order; junction bases with no gene match: 0. The CDR3 sequence is 16 residues long. The CDR3 loop is CASSQGTSGGADTQYF. Written as DNA, the CDR3 is TGTGCCAGCAGCCAAGGGACTAGCGGGGGGGCAGATACGCAGTATTTT.